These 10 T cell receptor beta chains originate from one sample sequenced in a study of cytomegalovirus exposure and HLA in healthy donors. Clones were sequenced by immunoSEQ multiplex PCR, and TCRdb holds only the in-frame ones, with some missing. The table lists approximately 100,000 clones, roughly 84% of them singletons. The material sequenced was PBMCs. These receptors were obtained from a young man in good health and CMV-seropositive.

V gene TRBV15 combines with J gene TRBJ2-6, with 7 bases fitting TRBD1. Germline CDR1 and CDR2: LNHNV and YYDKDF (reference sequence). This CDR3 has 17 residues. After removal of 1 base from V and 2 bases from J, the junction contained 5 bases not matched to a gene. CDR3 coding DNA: TGTGCCACCAGCAGAGGACAGGGTATCGCTGGGGCCAACGTCCTGACTTTC. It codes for CATSRGQGIAGANVLTF.

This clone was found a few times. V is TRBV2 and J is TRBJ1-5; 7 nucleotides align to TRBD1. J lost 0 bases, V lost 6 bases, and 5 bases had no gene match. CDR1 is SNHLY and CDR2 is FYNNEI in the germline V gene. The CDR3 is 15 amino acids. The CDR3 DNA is TGTGCCAGCAGATACACAGGGGTTAGCAATCAGCCCCAGCATTTT. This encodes CASRYTGVSNQPQHF.

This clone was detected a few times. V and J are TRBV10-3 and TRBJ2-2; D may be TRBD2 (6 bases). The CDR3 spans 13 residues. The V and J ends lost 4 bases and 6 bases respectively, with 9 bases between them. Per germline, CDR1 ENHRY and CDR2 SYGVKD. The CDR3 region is CAISGGAPGELFF. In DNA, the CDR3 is TGTGCCATCAGTGGCGGGGCTCCCGGGGAGCTGTTTTTT.

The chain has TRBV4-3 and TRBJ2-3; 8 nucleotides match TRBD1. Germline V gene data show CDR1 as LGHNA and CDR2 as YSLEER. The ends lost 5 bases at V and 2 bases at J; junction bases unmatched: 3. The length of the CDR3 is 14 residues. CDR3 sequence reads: CASSLDRATDTQYF. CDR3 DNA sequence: TGCGCCAGCAGCTTGGACAGGGCCACAGATACGCAGTATTTT.

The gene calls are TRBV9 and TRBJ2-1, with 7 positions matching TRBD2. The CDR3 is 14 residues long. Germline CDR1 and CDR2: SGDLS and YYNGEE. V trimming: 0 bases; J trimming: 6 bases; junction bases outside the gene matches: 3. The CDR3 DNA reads TGTGCCAGCAGCGTAGGGGGGGGGACCAATGAGCAGTTCTTC. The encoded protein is CASSVGGGTNEQFF.

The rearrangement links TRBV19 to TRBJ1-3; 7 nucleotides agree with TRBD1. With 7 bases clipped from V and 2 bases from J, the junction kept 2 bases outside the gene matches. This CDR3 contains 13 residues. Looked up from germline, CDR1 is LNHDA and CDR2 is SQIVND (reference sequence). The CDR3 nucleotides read TGTGCCAGTACTACAGGGGCTGGAAACACCATATATTTT. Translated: CASTTGAGNTIYF.

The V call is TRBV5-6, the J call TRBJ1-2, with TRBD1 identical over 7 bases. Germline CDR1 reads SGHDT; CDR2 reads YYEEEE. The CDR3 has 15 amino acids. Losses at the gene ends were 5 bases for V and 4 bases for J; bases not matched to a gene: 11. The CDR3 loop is CASRDDRDGRYGYTF. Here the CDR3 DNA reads TGTGCCAGCAGAGACGACAGGGATGGGCGCTATGGCTACACCTTC.

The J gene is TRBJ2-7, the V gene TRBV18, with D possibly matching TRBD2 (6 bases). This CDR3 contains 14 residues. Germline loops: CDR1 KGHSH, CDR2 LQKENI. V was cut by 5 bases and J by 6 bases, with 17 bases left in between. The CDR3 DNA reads TGTGCCAGCTCAGACCGGGACCTCGGGGGCGAGCAGTACTTC. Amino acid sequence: CASSDRDLGGEQYF.

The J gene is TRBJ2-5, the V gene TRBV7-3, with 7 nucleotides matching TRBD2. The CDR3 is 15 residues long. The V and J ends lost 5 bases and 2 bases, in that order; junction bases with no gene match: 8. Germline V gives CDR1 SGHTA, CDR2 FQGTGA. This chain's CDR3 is CASSRSGVLQETQYF. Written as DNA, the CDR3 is TGTGCCAGCAGCCGGAGCGGGGTCCTGCAAGAGACCCAGTACTTC.

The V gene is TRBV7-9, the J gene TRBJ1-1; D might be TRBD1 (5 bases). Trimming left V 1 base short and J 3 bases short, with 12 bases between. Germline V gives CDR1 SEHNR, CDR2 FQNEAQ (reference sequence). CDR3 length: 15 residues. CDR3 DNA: TGTGCCAGCAGCTTAGTTCGGGGAGGGGACACTGAAGCTTTCTTT. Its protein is CASSLVRGGDTEAFF.